One and the same sample provided the 10 T cell receptor beta chains below, sequenced in a study of CD8 T cells in ankylosing spondylitis. TCRdb fed the 5' RACE reads into MiXCR, producing one record per CDR3 protein. Of 130,000 or so distinct CDR3 sequences listed, around 7% were seen once; the top ten hold roughly an eighth. What was sequenced was blood, either unsorted or a sorted T cell fraction (not recorded which). The receptors stem from a male donor with ankylosing spondylitis or in good health (not recorded which).

This clonotype was picked up many times. The chain uses TRBV9 and TRBJ2-7; weak D call: TRBD1 (6 bases). Deletions cut 0 bases from V and 1 base from J, with 14 bases between. Germline V CDR1 and CDR2: SGDLS, YYNGEE. This CDR3 is built from 16 residues. Here the CDR3 DNA reads TGTGCCAGCAGCGTAGATCCAGGTAGGGGGTCCTACGAGCAGTACTTC. Protein: CASSVDPGRGSYEQYF. Full variable domain (missing parts from reference TRBV9 and TRBJ2-7): DSGVTQTPKHLITATGQRVTLRCSPRSGDLSVYWYQQSLDQGLQFLIQYYNGEERAKGNILERFSAQQFPDLHSELNLSSLELGDSALYFCASSVDPGRGSYEQYFGPGTRLTVT.

This clonotype was observed many times. The CDR3 sequence is CAWREGKAPLHF. Written as DNA, the CDR3 is TGTGCCTGGAGAGAGGGTAAGGCACCCCTCCACTTT. The chain joins TRBV30 to TRBJ1-6; D not resolved. Deletions cut 3 bases from V and 11 bases from J, with 11 bases between. CDR3 size: 12 residues. The germline CDR1 and CDR2 sequences are GTSNPN and SVGIG (reference sequence).

This clonotype was picked up many times. The V call is TRBV5-1, the J call TRBJ2-3, with 7 bases aligning to TRBD2. The CDR3 spans 15 residues. With 7 bases clipped from V and 0 bases from J, the junction kept 8 bases outside the gene matches. Per the germline V gene, CDR1 is SGHRS and CDR2 is YFSETQ. CDR3 protein: CASVTGGSSTDTQYF. The CDR3 DNA reads TGCGCCAGCGTCACCGGGGGGTCTAGCACAGATACGCAGTATTTT.

This clonotype was counted ten times or more. This chain joins TRBV5-1 and TRBJ2-5, with 8 positions matching TRBD1. CDR1 is SGHRS and CDR2 is YFSETQ in the germline V gene. The CDR3 totals 17 residues. The trim removed 1 base at V and 4 bases at J, leaving 12 bases unmatched. The CDR3 DNA sequence: TGCGCCAGCAGCTTGTGGGGAGACCGGGACAGGACAGAGACCCAGTACTTC. It yields the protein CASSLWGDRDRTETQYF.

This clonotype appeared many times. J is TRBJ2-7 and V is TRBV20-1; 12 bases match TRBD2. CDR1 and CDR2 from the germline V gene are DFQATT and SNEGSKA (reference sequence). The CDR3 totals 15 residues. With V trimmed by 5 bases and J by 4 bases, 9 bases remained unmatched. In DNA, the CDR3 is TGCAGTGCTTCTCAGACTAGCGGGAGTTTGTACGAGCAGTACTTC. This gives the protein CSASQTSGSLYEQYF.

This clonotype was detected many times. The chain couples TRBV4-3 to TRBJ2-3; weak D call: TRBD2 (6 bases). The CDR3 loop spans 14 amino acids. The V gene's germline CDR1 is LGHNA and CDR2 YSLEER. V lost 1 base to trimming and J lost 6 bases, with 11 bases between them. The CDR3 reads CASSQAGGGDTQYF. The DNA for the CDR3 is TGCGCCAGCAGCCAAGCCGGAGGAGGGGATACGCAGTATTTT.

In this sample, this clonotype turned up many times. This chain joins TRBV7-2 and TRBJ2-3; the match to TRBD1 covers 9 bases. This CDR3 spans 21 amino acids. Looked up from germline, CDR1 is SGHTA and CDR2 is FQGNSA. With 0 bases clipped from V and 2 bases from J, the junction kept 18 bases outside the gene matches. The CDR3 sequence: CASSLAYFRDRESEPTDTQYF. As DNA, the CDR3 is TGTGCCAGCAGCTTAGCTTACTTCCGGGACAGGGAGTCCGAACCCACAGATACGCAGTATTTT. The variable domain in full, completed from reference TRBV7-2 and TRBJ2-3, reads GAGVSQSPSNKVTEKGKDVELRCDPISGHTALYWYRQSLGQGLEFLIYFQGNSAPDKSGLPSDRFSAERTGGSVSTLTIQRTQQEDSAVYLCASSLAYFRDRESEPTDTQYFGPGTRLTVL.

This clonotype showed up many times. CDR3 sequence: CASSSGRDSANYGYTF. The CDR3 coding sequence is TGCGCCAGCAGCTCCGGACGGGACTCAGCTAACTATGGCTACACCTTC. The chain has TRBV5-1 and TRBJ1-2, with D possibly matching TRBD1 (5 bases). Germline V gene sequence: CDR1 SGHRS, CDR2 YFSETQ. The CDR3 extends over 16 amino acids. Trimming took off 3 bases at V and 0 bases at J, with 15 bases between the two ends.

This clonotype was picked up many times. The CDR3 sequence: CATNVEITDTQYF. As DNA, the CDR3 is TGTGCAACGAATGTCGAAATCACAGATACGCAGTATTTT. The chain is built from TRBV30 and TRBJ2-3; D call uncertain. The CDR3 is 13 residues long. Germline values: CDR1 GTSNPN, CDR2 SVGIG (reference sequence).

This clonotype was detected many times. The rearrangement joins TRBV20-1 to TRBJ2-7; D is possibly TRBD1 (6 bases). V lost 7 bases and J 0 bases, leaving 10 bases between the germline ends. The CDR3 runs 12 residues. Germline V gives CDR1 DFQATT, CDR2 SNEGSKA (reference sequence). The CDR3 here is CSGGTTSYEQYF. The CDR3, as DNA: TGCAGTGGAGGGACAACCTCCTACGAGCAGTACTTC.